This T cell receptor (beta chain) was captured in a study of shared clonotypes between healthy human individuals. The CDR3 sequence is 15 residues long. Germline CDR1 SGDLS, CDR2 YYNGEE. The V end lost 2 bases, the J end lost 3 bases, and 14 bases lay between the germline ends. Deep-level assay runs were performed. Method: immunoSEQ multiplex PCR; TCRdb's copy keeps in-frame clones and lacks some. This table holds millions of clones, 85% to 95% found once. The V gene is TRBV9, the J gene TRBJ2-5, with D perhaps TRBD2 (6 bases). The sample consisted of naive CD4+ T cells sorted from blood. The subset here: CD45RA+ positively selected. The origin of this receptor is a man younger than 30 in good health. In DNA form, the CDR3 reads TGTGCCAGCAGCGTCTCCGGGACTTTAAAAGAGACCCAGTACTTC. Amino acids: CASSVSGTLKETQYF. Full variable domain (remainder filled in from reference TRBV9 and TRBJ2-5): DSGVTQTPKHLITATGQRVTLRCSPRSGDLSVYWYQQSLDQGLQFLIQYYNGEERAKGNILERFSAQQFPDLHSELNLSSLELGDSALYFCASSVSGTLKETQYFGPGTRLLVL.